What follows are 26 T cell receptor beta chains derived from one specimen sequenced in a study of blood T cell repertoires in COVID-19. Generated by immunoSEQ multiplex PCR, the TCRdb table keeps only in-frame clones and is missing some. Of hundreds of thousands of clones listed, roughly nine tenths are singletons. Material for sequencing was PBMCs or T cells enriched from blood (not recorded which). These receptors originate from a woman in her twenties or thirties who had recovered from COVID-19.

This chain uses TRBV5-1 with TRBJ2-7, with D tentatively TRBD1 (5 bases). The CDR3 length is 14 residues. The ends were cut back, 0 bases at V and 2 bases at J, with 9 bases in the middle. Looked up from germline, CDR1 is SGHRS and CDR2 is YFSETQ. CDR3 in DNA: TGCGCCAGCAGCTTGGCCGCAGGGACCTACGAGCAGTACTTC. Amino acids: CASSLAAGTYEQYF.

The chain carries TRBV3-1 (or the pseudogene TRBV3-2) and TRBJ1-5, with D possibly matching TRBD1 (6 bases). The CDR3 is 21 amino acids. Germline V gives CDR1 LGHDT, CDR2 YNNKEL (reference sequence). The ends were cut back, 3 bases at V and 0 bases at J, with 27 bases in the middle. The CDR3 spells CASSHLRCPPLQGPSNQPQHF. As DNA, the CDR3 is TGTGCCAGCAGCCACCTACGGTGTCCTCCCCTCCAGGGGCCTAGCAATCAGCCCCAGCATTTT.

The CDR3 DNA reads TGCGCCAGCAGCTTGGATCGGCGGGGGGGCCAAGATACGCAGTATTTT. This gives the protein CASSLDRRGGQDTQYF. V and J are TRBV5-1 and TRBJ2-3; 9 nucleotides line up with TRBD2. Germline CDR1 and CDR2: SGHRS and YFSETQ. The CDR3 covers 16 residues. V trimming: 0 bases; J trimming: 5 bases; junction bases outside the gene matches: 7.

This clone was detected only once. The CDR3 is CATSDGGQGAETQYF. For the CDR3, the DNA is TGTGCCACCAGTGACGGGGGACAGGGCGCGGAGACCCAGTACTTC. This sequence joins TRBV24-1 and TRBJ2-5, with 9 bases that match TRBD1. Trimming cost V 4 bases and J 5 bases; bases outside gene matches: 7. CDR3 length: 15 residues. Germline CDR1 reads KGHDR; CDR2 reads SFDVKD.

As to this clone: The same CDR3 can be traced to other DNA sequences in this sample. The V and J genes are TRBV5-1 and TRBJ2-1; weak D call: TRBD2 (6 bases). V was trimmed by 0 bases and J by 3 bases, leaving 10 bases between them. The CDR3 covers 15 residues. The germline CDR1 and CDR2 sequences are SGHRS and YFSETQ. The CDR3 spells CASSLEAGGYNEQFF. As DNA, the CDR3 is TGCGCCAGCAGCTTGGAGGCCGGGGGCTACAATGAGCAGTTCTTC.

This clone was found a few times. This chain connects TRBV12-3 or TRBV12-4 to TRBJ2-7; D gene ambiguous. Between the trimmed V and J ends, which lost 11 bases and 0 bases, there was a span of 5 bases. The CDR3 covers 10 residues. CDR3 sequence: CAECSYEQYF. CDR3 nucleotide sequence: TGTGCCGAGTGCTCCTACGAGCAGTACTTC.

This clone was seen a few times. This CDR3 is CASSEDRAVNTEAFF. CDR3 coding DNA: TGTGCCAGCAGCGAGGACAGGGCGGTGAACACTGAAGCTTTCTTT. The chain recombines TRBV6-4 with TRBJ1-1, with TRBD1 matching 8 bases. V lost 6 bases, J lost 0 bases, and 6 bases stayed unmatched. The CDR3 spans 15 residues. CDR1 and CDR2 from the germline V gene are MRHNA and SNTAGT.

The chain combines TRBV19 with TRBJ2-1; D might be TRBD2 (5 bases). This CDR3 spans 15 amino acids. The germline CDR1 and CDR2 sequences are LNHDA and SQIVND (reference sequence). Trimming took 4 bases from V and 7 from J, leaving 17 bases between them. The CDR3 here is CASSTRLGSGNEQFF. The CDR3 coding sequence is TGTGCCAGTAGTACTCGGCTAGGGTCGGGGAATGAGCAGTTCTTC.

This sequence joins TRBV30 and TRBJ2-5; TRBD1 agrees at 7 bases. The trim removed 3 bases at V and 2 bases at J, leaving 6 bases unmatched. This CDR3 has 14 residues. Germline CDR1 and CDR2: GTSNPN and SVGIG (reference sequence). CDR3 DNA sequence: TGTGCCTGGAGCCGGATGGGACAGCAAGAGACCCAGTACTTC. Protein sequence: CAWSRMGQQETQYF.

The genes are TRBV7-7 and TRBJ2-1; possible D gene TRBD1, 5 bases. The CDR3 spans 14 residues. V was cut by 3 bases and J by 7 bases, with 13 bases left in between. Germline V gene sequence: CDR1 SSHAT, CDR2 FNYEAQ (reference sequence). The CDR3 region is CASSFQGPGNEQFF. The DNA of the CDR3 is TGTGCCAGCAGCTTCCAGGGTCCAGGGAATGAGCAGTTCTTC.

The CDR3 DNA is TGCAGTGCTAGTGGGTGGGGGACTAGCGGGACTAATGAGCAGTTCTTC. It encodes CSASGWGTSGTNEQFF. J is TRBJ2-1 and V is TRBV20-1; 13 positions match TRBD2. J gave up 7 bases and V 3 bases, and 9 bases lay outside the gene matches. This CDR3 contains 16 residues. Per the germline V gene, CDR1 is DFQATT and CDR2 is SNEGSKA (reference sequence).

This chain uses TRBV2 with TRBJ1-1; a weak D match, TRBD1 (5 bases). This CDR3 has 16 residues. In germline, CDR1 is SNHLY, CDR2 FYNNEI. The germline V and J ends were trimmed by 2 bases and 0 bases, with 13 bases remaining between them. The CDR3 DNA sequence: TGTGCCAGCAGTGAATTTTTCGCAGGGTTGAACACTGAAGCTTTCTTT. It yields the protein CASSEFFAGLNTEAFF.

The chain carries TRBV15 and TRBJ2-1; D gene unclear. Trimming pared 0 bases from V and 4 bases from J, leaving 10 bases between. Germline V gene lookup returns CDR1 LNHNV and CDR2 YYDKDF (reference sequence). The CDR3 totals 15 residues. DNA for the CDR3: TGTGCCACCAGCAGAGATACGAACAATTACAATGAGCAGTTCTTC. The encoded protein is CATSRDTNNYNEQFF.

The chain combines TRBV7-7 with TRBJ2-5, with a weak D call TRBD1 (6 bases). V was shortened by 5 bases and J by 1 base, with 17 bases between the two germline ends. This CDR3 has 16 amino acids. CDR1 SSHAT and CDR2 FNYEAQ come from the germline V gene (reference sequence). CDR3 residues: CASSLTHRAGQETQYF. For the CDR3, the DNA is TGTGCCAGCAGCCTAACTCACAGGGCAGGCCAAGAGACCCAGTACTTC. The complete variable domain, with remaining parts taken from reference TRBV7-7 and TRBJ2-5, reads GAGVSQSPRYKVTKRGQDVTLRCDPISSHATLYWYQQALGQGPEFLTYFNYEAQPDKSGLPSDRFSAERPEGSISTLTIQRTEQRDSAMYRCASSLTHRAGQETQYFGPGTRLLVL.

The V and J genes are TRBV7-5 and TRBJ2-2; the table's TRBD2 call for D was not verified on the DNA. TRBV7-5 is listed as a pseudogene. This CDR3 comprises 17 residues. The CDR3 spells CVRSAAPPGFSAGELFF. The CDR3 DNA sequence: TGTGTCAGAAGCGCAGCCCCGCCGGGGTTTAGCGCCGGGGAGCTGTTTTTT.

The J gene is TRBJ2-5, the V gene TRBV7-8; 10 positions match TRBD1. This CDR3 region has 15 residues. The germline gives CDR1 SGHVS, CDR2 FQNEAQ. Trimming cost V 3 bases and J 2 bases; bases outside gene matches: 3. The CDR3 region has the DNA TGTGCCAGCAGCTTTAGGGACAGGGGACAAGAGACCCAGTACTTC. It yields the protein CASSFRDRGQETQYF.

This chain uses TRBV11-2 with TRBJ1-6; a possible D gene is TRBD1 (6 bases). V gave up 5 bases and J gave up 5 bases, with 13 bases separating them. CDR1 SGHAT and CDR2 FQNNGV come from the germline V gene. This CDR3 is 15 amino acids long. The CDR3 is CASSPRDTDNSPLHF. CDR3 nucleotides: TGTGCCAGCAGCCCCCGGGACACCGATAATTCACCCCTCCACTTT.

The chain combines TRBV19 with TRBJ2-2, with 13 bases matching TRBD2. Trimming removed 5 bases from V and 7 bases from J; junction bases left unmatched: 4. Germline lookup yields CDR1 LNHDA and CDR2 SQIVND (reference sequence). This CDR3 has 15 amino acids. The CDR3 loop is CASSSGLAGFGELFF. The CDR3 DNA reads as TGTGCCAGTAGTTCGGGACTAGCGGGGTTCGGGGAGCTGTTTTTT.

The CDR3 reads CASSPPPTAVGTEAFF. The CDR3 bases are TGTGCCAGCTCACCACCGCCGACAGCTGTGGGCACTGAAGCTTTCTTT. The chain joins TRBV18 to TRBJ1-1; D possibly corresponds to TRBD1 (5 bases). This CDR3 contains 16 residues. Deletions cut 0 bases from V and 4 bases from J, with 15 bases between. Per germline, CDR1 KGHSH and CDR2 LQKENI.

The V gene is TRBV9, the J gene TRBJ1-5; unclear D gene. Trimming cost V 0 bases and J 2 bases, with 9 bases left between them. In germline, CDR1 is SGDLS, CDR2 YYNGEE. The CDR3 extends over 15 amino acids. In nucleotides, the CDR3 is TGTGCCAGCAGCGTAGGAGGGAGCGGCAATCAGCCCCAGCATTTT. Protein product: CASSVGGSGNQPQHF.

V and J are TRBV21-1 and TRBJ2-7; the table names TRBD1, a call not compared with the DNA. TRBV21-1 is reported as a pseudogene. CDR3 length: 13 amino acids. Written as DNA, the CDR3 is TGTGCCAGCAGCCCCCTAGACAGGGACGAGCAGTACTTC. This gives the protein CASSPLDRDEQYF.

The rearrangement links TRBV18 to TRBJ2-5, with TRBD2 identical over 9 bases. Germline V gene sequence: CDR1 KGHSH, CDR2 LQKENI. With V trimmed by 6 bases and J by 3 bases, 11 bases remained unmatched. This CDR3 spans 16 amino acids. CDR3 sequence reads: CASSAPLAGIEETQYF. The CDR3 bases are TGTGCCAGCTCGGCCCCGCTAGCGGGGATTGAAGAGACCCAGTACTTC.

As DNA, the CDR3 is TGCGCCAGCAGCCAAGGGACAGGGGGCGCCTACGAGCAGTACTTC. Its translation is CASSQGTGGAYEQYF. V gene TRBV4-1 combines with J gene TRBJ2-7; 11 bases agree with TRBD1. This CDR3 comprises 15 residues. V lost 1 base, J lost 2 bases, and 1 base stayed unmatched. CDR1 is MGHRA and CDR2 is YSYEKL in the germline V gene.

V usage is TRBV28 and J usage is TRBJ1-4; 7 positions match TRBD1. V lost 5 bases, J lost 4 bases, and 10 bases stayed unmatched. Germline loops: CDR1 MDHEN, CDR2 SYDVKM. This CDR3 region has 16 residues. Here the CDR3 DNA reads TGTGCCAGCAGTCCCTCCGGGAGGGGGCGTAATGAAAAACTGTTTTTT. The encoded protein is CASSPSGRGRNEKLFF.

The rearrangement joins TRBV19 to TRBJ2-7, with TRBD2 matching 11 bases. J gave up 4 bases and V 5 bases, and 7 bases lay outside the gene matches. Looked up from germline, CDR1 is LNHDA and CDR2 is SQIVND (reference sequence). This CDR3 is built from 15 residues. The CDR3 is CASSFATSGVYEQYF. The DNA of the CDR3 is TGTGCCAGTAGTTTCGCGACTAGCGGGGTGTACGAGCAGTACTTC.

The chain carries TRBV5-5 and TRBJ1-1; 9 positions agree with TRBD1. From germline, CDR1 is SGHKS and CDR2 YYEKEE (reference sequence). CDR3 length equals 12 residues. Unmatched junction bases numbered 5, after V lost 4 bases and J lost 10 bases. The CDR3 nucleotides read TGTGCCAGCAGCAAGGACAGGGGAAGAGCTTTCTTT. Its translation: CASSKDRGRAFF.